Below are 17 T cell receptor beta chains sequenced from a single sample in a study of shared clonotypes between healthy human individuals. Measured with immunoSEQ multiplex PCR; TCRdb has only the in-frame clones, and not every one. The table lists 2 million to 2.5 million clones, around 93% of them singletons, with approximately 0.4% in the top ten. The sequenced material came from naive CD4+ T cells from PBMCs. Described subset: CD45RA+ positively selected. These receptors were obtained from a man aged 18 to 30 in good health. Some clones in this sample may be carry-over from other donors' samples.

This clone appeared a few times. This chain links TRBV7-2 with TRBJ1-2; D gene ambiguous. The V and J ends lost 2 bases and 7 bases respectively, with 14 bases between them. The CDR3 contains 14 residues. From germline, CDR1 is SGHTA and CDR2 FQGNSA. This CDR3 reads CASSLSLDTSGYTF. The CDR3 nucleotides read TGTGCCAGCAGCTTAAGCCTAGATACGTCTGGCTACACCTTC.

The gene calls are TRBV19 and TRBJ1-5; TRBD1 is a possible D gene (5 bases). V was cut by 2 bases and J by 9 bases, with 23 bases left in between. Germline CDR1 LNHDA, CDR2 SQIVND (reference sequence). The CDR3 is 17 residues long. The CDR3 region has the DNA TGTGCCAGTAGTATAAAATCCGCGGGGCTCCGCGTAGTGCCCCAGCATTTT. Protein product: CASSIKSAGLRVVPQHF.

The rearrangement joins TRBV5-6 to TRBJ2-5, with 9 bases fitting TRBD2. The CDR3 is 13 residues long. Germline values: CDR1 SGHDT, CDR2 YYEEEE. Trimming took 2 bases from V and 5 from J; bases not matched to a gene: 1. The CDR3 region is CASSFAGGETQYF. The CDR3 DNA follows: TGTGCCAGCAGCTTTGCGGGAGGGGAGACCCAGTACTTC. Combining the CDR3 with reference TRBV5-6 and TRBJ2-5 gives the whole variable domain DAGVTQSPTHLIKTRGQQVTLRCSPKSGHDTVSWYQQALGQGPQFIFQYYEEEERQRGNFPDRFSGHQFPNYSSELNVNALLLGDSALYLCASSFAGGETQYFGPGTRLLVL.

For the CDR3, the DNA is TGTGCCAGCATCGGACAGGCGGGGGATCAGCCCCAGCATTTT. Its translation: CASIGQAGDQPQHF. The V call is TRBV6-4, the J call TRBJ1-5, with 7 nucleotides matching TRBD1. CDR1 is MRHNA and CDR2 is SNTAGT in the germline V gene. The CDR3 runs 14 residues. With V trimmed by 7 bases and J by 5 bases, 8 bases remained unmatched.

J is TRBJ2-4 and V is TRBV30; D is unclear. From germline, CDR1 is GTSNPN and CDR2 SVGIG (reference sequence). This CDR3 contains 15 residues. The V gene lost 1 base and the J gene lost 2 bases, with 12 bases spanning the gap. CDR3: CAWSAGGSPKNIQYF. The CDR3 DNA reads as TGTGCCTGGAGTGCCGGTGGATCCCCCAAAAACATTCAGTACTTC. The full variable domain, completed using reference TRBV30 and TRBJ2-4, is SQTIHQWPATLVQPVGSPLSLECTVEGTSNPNLYWYRQAAGRGLQLLFYSVGIGQISSEVPQNLSASRPQDRQFILSSKKLLLSDSGFYLCAWSAGGSPKNIQYFGAGTRLSVL.

The chain has TRBV7-9 and TRBJ2-7; weak D call: TRBD2 (6 bases). Trimming removed 6 bases at V and 4 bases at J, with 16 bases between. The CDR3 runs 14 residues. The germline V gene encodes CDR1 SEHNR and CDR2 FQNEAQ (reference sequence). Here the CDR3 DNA reads TGTGCCAGCAGTCAACGGGGGTTGAGATACGAGCAGTACTTC. Encoded protein: CASSQRGLRYEQYF.

The chain combines TRBV11-2 with TRBJ1-2, with D possibly being TRBD1 (6 bases). Trimming removed 5 bases at V and 3 bases at J, with 13 bases between. There are 14 residues in the CDR3. Germline V lookup: CDR1 SGHAT, CDR2 FQNNGV. CDR3 sequence (DNA): TGTGCCAGCAGCCGGACAGACGGATACTATGGCTACACCTTC. Protein product: CASSRTDGYYGYTF.

The chain links TRBV18 to TRBJ1-1; 8 nucleotides line up with TRBD1. The germline V gene encodes CDR1 KGHSH and CDR2 LQKENI. There are 18 residues in the CDR3. With V trimmed by 2 bases and J by 0 bases, 11 bases remained unmatched. The DNA for the CDR3 is TGTGCCAGCTCACCAACGACAGGGGTGTCTTCGATGAACACTGAAGCTTTCTTT. Translating gives CASSPTTGVSSMNTEAFF.

This clone has a single count. The chain has TRBV27 and TRBJ1-1; no reliable D call. Germline assignment: CDR1 MNHEY and CDR2 SMNVEV (reference sequence). CDR3 size: 16 residues. Trimming removed 5 bases from V and 1 base from J, with 17 bases in between. CDR3: CASSGSSGHRNTEAFF. In DNA, the CDR3 is TGTGCCAGCAGTGGAAGTTCGGGCCACCGGAACACTGAAGCTTTCTTT.

V usage is TRBV9 and J usage is TRBJ2-6; D gene ambiguous. The CDR3 consists of 14 residues. Germline V lookup: CDR1 SGDLS, CDR2 YYNGEE. Between the trimmed V and J ends, which lost 0 bases and 8 bases, there was a span of 9 bases. The CDR3 DNA is TGTGCCAGCAGCGTAGCTGGAAAGTCCAACGTCCTGACTTTC. Its protein is CASSVAGKSNVLTF.

The genes are TRBV27 and TRBJ2-1; D ambiguous. The CDR3 runs 14 residues. Germline-derived CDR1 and CDR2 are MNHEY and SMNVEV (reference sequence). V gave up 7 bases and J gave up 7 bases, with 17 bases separating them. This CDR3 is CASKLREGWNEQFF. In DNA, the CDR3 is TGTGCCAGCAAACTCCGAGAAGGTTGGAATGAGCAGTTCTTC.

The CDR3 spells CASSFLHSGWNTEAFF. CDR3 DNA sequence: TGTGCCAGCAGCTTTCTACACTCGGGCTGGAACACTGAAGCTTTCTTT. The chain employs TRBV5-5 and TRBJ1-1, with no clear D. From germline, CDR1 is SGHKS and CDR2 YYEKEE (reference sequence). Trimming took off 2 bases at V and 1 base at J, with 15 bases between the two ends. This CDR3 has 16 amino acids.

This rearrangement joins TRBV11-3 to TRBJ2-5; 7 bases agree with TRBD2. Losses at the gene ends were 3 bases for V and 5 bases for J; bases not matched to a gene: 6. The CDR3 contains 14 residues. From germline, CDR1 is SGHNT and CDR2 YENEEA. Here the CDR3 reads CASSLGGIRETQYF. The CDR3 bases are TGTGCCAGCAGCTTGGGGGGGATTAGGGAGACCCAGTACTTC.

In DNA, the CDR3 is TGTGCCAGCAGTTTATATGAAGCGGGAGGGTACAATGAGCAGTTCTTC. Its translation: CASSLYEAGGYNEQFF. V and J are TRBV28 and TRBJ2-1, with 10 positions matching TRBD2. The CDR3 spans 16 residues. Germline V gives CDR1 MDHEN, CDR2 SYDVKM. Trimming at V came to 1 base and at J to 4 bases, leaving 4 bases not matched to a gene.

Comment on this clone: The same CDR3 also results from other DNA sequences found in this sample. The gene calls are TRBV5-1 and TRBJ2-7; 8 bases line up with TRBD1. CDR3 length: 15 residues. The V segment lost 0 bases and the J segment 2 bases; nucleotides outside the gene matches: 4. The germline gives CDR1 SGHRS, CDR2 YFSETQ. CDR3 sequence: CASSLVGQGPYEQYF. CDR3 in DNA: TGCGCCAGCAGCTTGGTCGGACAGGGCCCCTACGAGCAGTACTTC.

Details on this clone: In the same sample, other DNA sequences code for this CDR3. This rearrangement joins TRBV6-5 to TRBJ1-4; D call uncertain. The length of the CDR3 is 13 residues. Looked up from germline, CDR1 is MNHEY and CDR2 is SVGAGI. V lost 3 bases and J 7 bases, leaving 9 bases between the germline ends. CDR3 DNA: TGTGCCAGCAGTTATGGGCCTTCTGAAAAACTGTTTTTT. Protein: CASSYGPSEKLFF.

The chain combines TRBV9 with TRBJ2-1, with D unresolved. This CDR3 is 14 amino acids long. The V end was cut by 0 bases, the J end by 6 bases, with 10 bases between. Looked up from germline, CDR1 is SGDLS and CDR2 is YYNGEE. Written as DNA, the CDR3 is TGTGCCAGCAGCGTAGGGTTCGGCGGCAATGAGCAGTTCTTC. It is translated as CASSVGFGGNEQFF.